The 24 T cell receptor beta chains below come from one sample, sequenced in a study of glioma-infiltrating T cells. The iRepertoire nested amplicon-rescue multiplex PCR amplified TCR alpha and beta CDR3s from RNA. TCRdb re-derived calls from the multiplex PCR reads in MiXCR, one entry per CDR3 protein. The sample holds about 180,000 distinct CDR3 sequences, around 45% seen once. Source material: glioma tissue, nonneoplastic brain tissue, or PBMCs (not recorded which). Receptors were obtained from a human donor with low-grade glioma or glioblastoma, undergoing nonglioma brain surgery, or in good health (not recorded which).

The chain employs TRBV29-1 and TRBJ2-5, with a weak D call TRBD1 (5 bases). CDR1 is SQVTM and CDR2 is ANQGSEA in the germline V gene. This CDR3 comprises 11 residues. Trimming removed 7 bases at V and 3 bases at J, with 9 bases between. CDR3 bases: TGCAGCGCCCAACAGGAAGAGACCCAGTACTTC. It encodes CSAQQEETQYF.

In this sample, this clonotype turned up a few times. This chain joins TRBV5-1 and TRBJ2-3; no definite D call. The V end lost 4 bases, the J end lost 0 bases, and 9 bases lay between the germline ends. CDR3 length: 14 residues. Germline V CDR1 and CDR2: SGHRS, YFSETQ. CDR3 in DNA: TGCGCCAGCAGCAATATGGATAGCACAGATACGCAGTATTTT. Amino acid sequence: CASSNMDSTDTQYF.

Notes on this clonotype: This may be a read error, as it is one base from a much larger clone. This CDR3 reads CASRRTDPGPQAFF. The CDR3 DNA reads as TGTGCCAGCAGACGGACGGACCCGGGGCCTCAAGCTTTCTTT. J is TRBJ1-1 and V is TRBV2; maybe TRBD1 (5 bases). V lost 6 bases and J 9 bases, leaving 20 bases between the germline ends. The CDR3 has 14 amino acids. Germline V gene lookup returns CDR1 SNHLY and CDR2 FYNNEI.

The V and J genes are TRBV3-1 and TRBJ2-3, with D possibly being TRBD1 or TRBD2 (5 bases each). There are 12 residues in the CDR3. The germline CDR1 and CDR2 sequences are LGHDT and YNNKEL (reference sequence). V dropped 8 bases and J dropped 8 bases, with 14 bases sitting between them. In DNA, the CDR3 is TGTGCCAGCCGCCCCCCGGGGCGTACGCAGTATTTT. This gives the protein CASRPPGRTQYF.

On this clonotype: Germline is not matched at one junction end, which may reflect a read error. The chain couples TRBV15 to TRBJ2-6; D unclear. The CDR3 runs to 16 residues. Germline loops: CDR1 LNHNV, CDR2 YYDKDF (reference sequence). The CDR3 is CAASREPGSGANVLTF. DNA of the CDR3: TGTGCCGCCAGCAGAGAACCCGGGTCTGGGGCCAACGTCCTGACTTTC.

This clonotype was seen a handful of times. This chain joins TRBV29-1 and TRBJ2-1; D possibly corresponds to TRBD2 (5 bases). Trimming took 6 bases from V and 6 from J, leaving 9 bases between them. Germline V lookup: CDR1 SQVTM, CDR2 ANQGSEA. CDR3 length: 11 amino acids. This CDR3 reads CSVVLANEQFF. For the CDR3, the DNA is TGCAGCGTCGTCCTAGCCAATGAGCAGTTCTTC.

This clonotype was seen only a few times. J is TRBJ2-4 and V is TRBV20-1, with D perhaps matching TRBD1 (6 bases). V was cut by 3 bases and J by 0 bases, with 15 bases left in between. The CDR3 is 16 residues long. Germline values: CDR1 DFQATT, CDR2 SNEGSKA (reference sequence). CDR3 in amino acids: CSARSQGVLAKNIQYF. The CDR3 DNA reads TGCAGTGCTAGGTCACAGGGTGTCTTAGCCAAAAACATTCAGTACTTC.

This clonotype was detected only once. One junction end disagrees with the germline gene, perhaps due to a read error. The V and J genes are TRBV10-3 and TRBJ2-7; D is unclear. In germline, CDR1 is ENHRY, CDR2 SYGVKD. The CDR3 length is 15 residues. CDR3 in amino acids: CAISDQDRESYEKYF. The CDR3, as DNA: TGTGCCATCAGTGACCAGGACCGAGAGTCCTACGAGAAGTACTTC.

The chain is built from TRBV5-4 and TRBJ2-3; TRBD1 matches at 7 bases. The CDR3 is made up of 17 amino acids. CDR1 and CDR2 (germline): SGHNT, YYREEE (reference sequence). With 3 bases clipped from V and 3 bases from J, the junction kept 13 bases outside the gene matches. The CDR3, as DNA: TGTGCCAGCAGCTCGGCTCAGGGGGATACTATTACAGATACGCAGTATTTT. Translation gives CASSSAQGDTITDTQYF.

This clonotype was detected ten times or more. The chain joins TRBV15 to TRBJ2-1, with 9 nucleotides matching TRBD1. Germline loops: CDR1 LNHNV, CDR2 YYDKDF (reference sequence). This CDR3 contains 17 residues. With V trimmed by 2 bases and J by 6 bases, 11 bases remained unmatched. The CDR3 reads CATSRHPQGAGGNEQFF. CDR3 DNA: TGTGCCACCAGCAGACATCCACAGGGGGCAGGGGGCAATGAGCAGTTCTTC.

Comment on this clonotype: Because the CDR3's place on the DNA is in doubt, the DNA is left out and the CDR3 is given as listed by TCRdb. The chain recombines TRBV29-1 with TRBJ2-1; no DNA check was done on the table's D call, TRBD2. In germline, CDR1 is SQVTM, CDR2 ANQGSEA. The length of the CDR3 is 13 amino acids, counting both ends. CDR3 amino acids: CSVGAGARNEEFF.

This chain links TRBV7-9 with TRBJ1-2; D unresolved. This CDR3 has 14 amino acids. CDR1 and CDR2 (germline): SEHNR, FQNEAQ (reference sequence). V was cut by 8 bases and J by 4 bases, with 17 bases left in between. CDR3 sequence reads: CASLPSQGLYGYTF. The CDR3 DNA follows: TGTGCCAGCCTCCCCTCCCAAGGCCTCTATGGCTACACCTTC.

This clonotype was seen only a few times. CDR3 sequence: CASTPRQGANNQPQHF. In DNA, the CDR3 is TGTGCCAGTACCCCAAGACAGGGGGCCAACAATCAGCCCCAGCATTTT. V gene TRBV19 combines with J gene TRBJ1-5, with 10 bases aligning to TRBD1. Germline trimming cut 7 bases from V and 3 bases from J; bases unmatched to any gene: 9. CDR3 length: 16 amino acids. The V gene's germline CDR1 is LNHDA and CDR2 SQIVND (reference sequence). The full variable domain, in which reference TRBV19 and TRBJ1-5 provide the parts outside the CDR3, is DGGITQSPKYLFRKEGQNVTLSCEQNLNHDAMYWYRQDPGQGLRLIYYSQIVNDFQKGDIAEGYSVSREKKESFPLTVTSAQKNPTAFYLCASTPRQGANNQPQHFGDGTRLSIL.

This clonotype was counted ten times or more. V and J are TRBV28 and TRBJ2-7; possible D gene TRBD2, 7 bases. V was pared by 10 bases and J by 7 bases, with 14 bases between. From germline, CDR1 is MDHEN and CDR2 SYDVKM. The CDR3 has 11 residues. The CDR3 reads CAIRGAQEQYF. The CDR3 DNA reads as TGTGCCATCCGGGGGGCGCAAGAGCAGTACTTC.

Points on this clonotype: A much more abundant neighbour one base away suggests this may be a read error. The genes are TRBV6-6 and TRBJ2-5; no firm D call. The germline V gene encodes CDR1 MNHNY and CDR2 SVGAGI (reference sequence). The V gene lost 5 bases and the J gene lost 4 bases, with 17 bases spanning the gap. The CDR3 totals 15 residues. CDR3 in DNA: TGTGCCAGCAGTAAAGACCCAAAGTGGGGAGAGACCCAGTACTTC. This sequence encodes CASSKDPKWGETQYF.

Details on this clonotype: Just one base apart from a much larger clone, this may be a read error. This rearrangement joins TRBV20-1 to TRBJ1-1; D remains ambiguous. The length of the CDR3 is 17 residues. CDR1 DFQATT and CDR2 SNEGSKA come from the germline V gene (reference sequence). CDR3 loop: CSARVAQSTPLNTKAFF. In DNA form, the CDR3 reads TGCAGTGCTAGAGTAGCGCAGTCTACCCCTTTGAACACTAAAGCTTTCTTT.

This clonotype occurred a few times. The chain recombines TRBV2 with TRBJ2-7; 10 bases line up with TRBD1. Germline V CDR1 and CDR2: SNHLY, FYNNEI. The CDR3 totals 15 residues. J gave up 2 bases and V 3 bases, and 4 bases lay outside the gene matches. This CDR3 reads CASSESGTGAYEQYF. For the CDR3, the DNA is TGTGCCAGCAGTGAGAGCGGGACAGGGGCCTACGAGCAGTACTTC.

This clonotype came up once. A much bigger clone sits one base away, suggesting this may be a read error. This chain links TRBV2 with TRBJ2-4, with a tentative D call TRBD1 (7 bases). The CDR3 extends over 14 amino acids. In germline, CDR1 is SNHLY, CDR2 FYNNEI. DNA for the CDR3: TGTGCCAGCAGTGAACGGAGGGGGCTGGACATTAAGTACTTC. It is translated as CASSERRGLDIKYF.

This rearrangement joins TRBV29-1 to TRBJ2-4; 7 nucleotides line up with TRBD2. The germline V gene encodes CDR1 SQVTM and CDR2 ANQGSEA. V lost 6 bases and J lost 6; bases outside the gene matches: 11. CDR3 length: 14 amino acids. The CDR3 nucleotides are TGCAGCGTGGGAGAGAGCGGGAAGGGAAACATTCAGTACTTC. Translating gives CSVGESGKGNIQYF.

This clonotype was found a few times. The rearrangement links TRBV5-1 to TRBJ2-1; 8 bases agree with TRBD2. J lost 7 bases, V lost 3 bases, and 12 bases had no gene match. This CDR3 has 16 residues. Germline values: CDR1 SGHRS, CDR2 YFSETQ. CDR3 sequence reads: CASSSSGAGGWNEQFF. The CDR3 DNA reads TGCGCCAGCAGCTCGAGTGGGGCGGGAGGTTGGAATGAGCAGTTCTTC. Full variable domain (rest looked up from reference TRBV5-1 and TRBJ2-1): KAGVTQTPRYLIKTRGQQVTLSCSPISGHRSVSWYQQTPGQGLQFLFEYFSETQRNKGNFPGRFSGRQFSNSRSEMNVSTLELGDSALYLCASSSSGAGGWNEQFFGPGTRLTVL.

This clonotype was detected many times. The V and J genes are TRBV20-1 and TRBJ2-3; the D is unclear. From germline, CDR1 is DFQATT and CDR2 SNEGSKA (reference sequence). Trimming left V 5 bases short and J 3 bases short, with 12 bases between. The CDR3 loop spans 13 amino acids. CDR3 sequence (DNA): TGCAGTGCTCGACACGGTCGGACAGATACGCAGTATTTT. This translates into CSARHGRTDTQYF.

This clonotype was counted many times. The chain couples TRBV6-1 to TRBJ2-3, with TRBD2 as a possible D gene (5 bases). Germline assignment: CDR1 MNHNS and CDR2 SASEGT. V was shortened by 7 bases and J by 2 bases, with 10 bases between the two germline ends. This CDR3 is 13 amino acids long. Written as DNA, the CDR3 is TGTGCCAGCAAACTACTAGTCACAGATACGCAGTATTTT. Protein: CASKLLVTDTQYF.

Of note for this clonotype: A much bigger clone sits one base away, suggesting this may be a read error. The chain employs TRBV24-1 and TRBJ1-2, with D uncertain. V lost 3 bases and J lost 5, with 6 bases in between. The CDR3 extends over 12 amino acids. CDR1 and CDR2 (germline): KGHDR, SFDVKD. The CDR3 nucleotides are TGTGCCACCAGTGATAAGAGGTATGGCTACACCTTC. Protein sequence: CATSDKRYGYTF.

About this clonotype itself: Because the CDR3 is missing its conserved closing phenylalanine or tryptophan, this is likely a read error. The chain joins TRBV28 to TRBJ1-1; a weak D match, TRBD1 (6 bases). With 3 bases removed from V and 3 bases from J, the gap between germline ends came to 11 bases. CDR1 is MDHEN, CDR2 SYDVKM, per germline. The CDR3 sequence is 14 residues long. Here the CDR3 DNA reads TGTGCCAGCAGTTTGGGGGGGCTGGACACTGAAGCTTTCCTT. The encoded protein is CASSLGGLDTEAFL.